The 7 T cell receptor beta chains in this list originate from one sample, sequenced in a study of read filtering for tumor transcriptome and immune sequencing. The library was built from roughly 400 ng RNA with molecular barcoded adaptors for alpha/delta and beta/gamma chains. Each CDR3 protein gets one entry after TCRdb re-called the reads with MiXCR. The sample comprises about 57,000 distinct CDR3 sequences, 20% of which are singletons, and roughly 17% rests with the top ten. Sequenced material: a population of CD138-negative cells sorted from bone marrow. The source is a donor at least 40 years old with multiple myeloma.

A remark on this clonotype: Being one base from a much bigger clone, this may be a read error. The chain links TRBV13 to TRBJ2-7; 7 nucleotides match TRBD1. Germline values: CDR1 PRHDT, CDR2 FYEKMQ (reference sequence). CDR3 length: 15 amino acids. The CDR3 DNA reads TGTCCCAGCAGCCACGCACAGGGGTCCTTTGGGGAGCAGTACTTC. It is translated as CPSSHAQGSFGEQYF.

This sequence joins TRBV7-9 and TRBJ2-5; 9 nucleotides match TRBD1. V lost 5 bases and J lost 2; bases outside the gene matches: 12. Germline V CDR1 and CDR2: SEHNR, FQNEAQ (reference sequence). The CDR3 is 17 residues long. The chain's CDR3 is CASSQKGTGLSQETQYF. The CDR3 bases are TGTGCCAGCAGCCAGAAGGGGACAGGGCTCTCTCAAGAGACCCAGTACTTC. Full variable domain (remainder filled in from reference TRBV7-9 and TRBJ2-5): DTGVSQNPRHKITKRGQNVTFRCDPISEHNRLYWYRQTLGQGPEFLTYFQNEAQLEKSRLLSDRFSAERPKGSFSTLEIQRTEQGDSAMYLCASSQKGTGLSQETQYFGPGTRLLVL.

This clonotype showed up many times. This chain uses TRBV27 with TRBJ2-3, with 10 bases lining up with TRBD1. The CDR3 length is 13 residues. The J segment lost 13 bases and the V segment lost 4 bases, leaving 8 bases of the junction unmatched. Germline CDR1 MNHEY, CDR2 SMNVEV (reference sequence). In DNA form, the CDR3 reads TGTGCCAGCAGTTCGCTGGACAGGGGGTCGAAGTATTTT. This sequence encodes CASSSLDRGSKYF.

This clonotype occurred many times. The rearrangement links TRBV7-9 to TRBJ2-7, with 7 nucleotides matching TRBD1. Trimming removed 5 bases from V and 0 bases from J; junction bases left unmatched: 13. Germline CDR1 SEHNR, CDR2 FQNEAQ (reference sequence). CDR3 length equals 17 residues. The CDR3 protein is CASSPPLGDSVSYEQYF. CDR3 sequence (DNA): TGTGCCAGCAGCCCCCCCCTGGGGGACAGTGTCTCCTACGAGCAGTACTTC.

This clonotype was counted many times. The chain recombines TRBV30 with TRBJ2-7, with TRBD1 identical over 7 bases. This CDR3 is built from 12 residues. Trimming took 4 bases from V and 3 from J; bases not matched to a gene: 3. CDR1 GTSNPN and CDR2 SVGIG come from the germline V gene (reference sequence). DNA of the CDR3: TGTGCCTGGAACCCAGGGGGCTACGAGCAGTACTTC. Its protein product is CAWNPGGYEQYF.

By proportion, this clonotype is medium-sized. CDR3 DNA: TGTGCCAGCAACCAGGGGGCGGATGAGCAGTTCTTC. It specifies CASNQGADEQFF. V gene TRBV2 combines with J gene TRBJ2-1, with 8 bases identical to TRBD1. Looked up from germline, CDR1 is SNHLY and CDR2 is FYNNEI. V gave up 7 bases and J gave up 8 bases; unmatched junction bases: 4. The CDR3 runs 12 residues. Variable domain in full (rest from reference TRBV2 and TRBJ2-1): EPEVTQTPSHQVTQMGQEVILRCVPISNHLYFYWYRQILGQKVEFLVSFYNNEISEKSEIFDDQFSVERPDGSNFTLKIRSTKLEDSAMYFCASNQGADEQFFGPGTRLTVL.

The chain has TRBV10-1 and TRBJ2-3; D gene unclear. Germline CDR1 WNHNN, CDR2 SYGVQD (reference sequence). The CDR3 length is 13 residues. The ends were cut back, 2 bases at V and 2 bases at J, with 5 bases in the middle. In DNA, the CDR3 is TGCGCCAGCAGTGAGGAGTACACAGATACGCAGTATTTT. Protein: CASSEEYTDTQYF.